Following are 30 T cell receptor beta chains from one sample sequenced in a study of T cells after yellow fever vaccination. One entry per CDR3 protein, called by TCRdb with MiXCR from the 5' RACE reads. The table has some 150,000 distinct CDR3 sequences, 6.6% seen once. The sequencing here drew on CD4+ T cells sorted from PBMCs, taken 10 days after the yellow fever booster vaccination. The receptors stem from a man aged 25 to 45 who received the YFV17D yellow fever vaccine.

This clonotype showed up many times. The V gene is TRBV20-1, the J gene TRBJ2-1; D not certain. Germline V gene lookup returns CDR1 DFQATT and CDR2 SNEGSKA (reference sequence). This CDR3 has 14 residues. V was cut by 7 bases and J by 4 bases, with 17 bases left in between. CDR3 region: CSVLQSLLYNEQFF. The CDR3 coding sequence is TGCAGTGTCCTACAGTCCCTCCTTTACAATGAGCAGTTCTTC.

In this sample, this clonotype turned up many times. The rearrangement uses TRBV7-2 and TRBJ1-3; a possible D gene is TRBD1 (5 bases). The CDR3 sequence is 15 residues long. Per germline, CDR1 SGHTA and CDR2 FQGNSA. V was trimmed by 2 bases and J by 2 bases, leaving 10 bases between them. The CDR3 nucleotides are TGTGCCAGCAGCTTATCAAGGGGAACTGGAAACACCATATATTTT. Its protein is CASSLSRGTGNTIYF.

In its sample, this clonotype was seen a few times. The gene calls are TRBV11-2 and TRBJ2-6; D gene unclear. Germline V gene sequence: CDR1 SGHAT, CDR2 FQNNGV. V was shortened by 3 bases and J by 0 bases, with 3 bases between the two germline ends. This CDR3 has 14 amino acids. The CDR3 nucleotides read TGTGCCAGCAGCTTTGGCTCTGGGGCCAACGTCCTGACTTTC. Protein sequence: CASSFGSGANVLTF.

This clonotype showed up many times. The CDR3 loop reads CASSLDRVAHNTGELFF. The CDR3 coding sequence is TGTGCCAGCAGCTTAGATCGGGTAGCGCATAACACCGGGGAGCTGTTTTTT. The V call is TRBV11-3, the J call TRBJ2-2, with a tentative D call TRBD2 (5 bases). In germline, CDR1 is SGHNT, CDR2 YENEEA. CDR3 length equals 17 residues. V was trimmed by 0 bases and J by 2 bases, leaving 13 bases between them.

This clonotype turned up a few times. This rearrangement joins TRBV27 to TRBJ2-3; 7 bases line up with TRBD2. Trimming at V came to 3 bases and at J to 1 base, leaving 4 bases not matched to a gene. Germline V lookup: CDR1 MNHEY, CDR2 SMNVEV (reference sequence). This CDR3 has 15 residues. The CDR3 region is CASSFFREGTDTQYF. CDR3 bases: TGTGCCAGCAGTTTCTTCCGGGAGGGCACAGATACGCAGTATTTT.

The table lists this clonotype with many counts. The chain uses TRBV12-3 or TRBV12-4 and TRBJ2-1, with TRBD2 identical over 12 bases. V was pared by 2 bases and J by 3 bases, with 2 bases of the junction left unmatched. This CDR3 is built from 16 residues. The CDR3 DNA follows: TGTGCCAGCAGTTTACTAGCGGGAGGGATCTACAATGAGCAGTTCTTC. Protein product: CASSLLAGGIYNEQFF.

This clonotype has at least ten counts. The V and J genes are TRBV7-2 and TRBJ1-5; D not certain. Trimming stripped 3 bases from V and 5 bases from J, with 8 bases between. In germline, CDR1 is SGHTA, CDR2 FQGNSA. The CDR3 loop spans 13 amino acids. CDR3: CASSLDGYQPQHF. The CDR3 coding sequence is TGTGCCAGCAGCTTGGACGGTTATCAGCCCCAGCATTTT.

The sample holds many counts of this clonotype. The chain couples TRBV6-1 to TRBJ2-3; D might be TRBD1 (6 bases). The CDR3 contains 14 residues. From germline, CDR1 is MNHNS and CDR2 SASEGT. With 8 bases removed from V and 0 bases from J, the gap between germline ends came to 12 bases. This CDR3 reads CASRGHPSTDTQYF. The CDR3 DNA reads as TGTGCCAGCCGGGGACACCCTAGCACAGATACGCAGTATTTT.

The CDR3, as DNA: TGTGCCAGCAGCTCCCGACTAGCGGGGCGAGATACGCAGTATTTT. It is translated as CASSSRLAGRDTQYF. The V gene is TRBV7-3, the J gene TRBJ2-3; 11 bases map to TRBD2. The CDR3 contains 15 residues. J was trimmed by 5 bases and V by 4 bases; bases with no gene match: 5. Looked up from germline, CDR1 is SGHTA and CDR2 is FQGTGA. The complete variable domain, with remaining parts taken from reference TRBV7-3 and TRBJ2-3, reads GAGVSQTPSNKVTEKGKYVELRCDPISGHTALYWYRQSLGQGPEFLIYFQGTGAADDSGLPNDRFFAVRPEGSVSTLKIQRTERGDSAVYLCASSSRLAGRDTQYFGPGTRLTVL.

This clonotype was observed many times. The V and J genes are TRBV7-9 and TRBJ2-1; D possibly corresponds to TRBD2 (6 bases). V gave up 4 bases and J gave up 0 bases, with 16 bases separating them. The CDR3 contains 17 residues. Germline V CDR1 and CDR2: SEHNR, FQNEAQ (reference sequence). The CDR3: CASSSLGLRSSYNEQFF. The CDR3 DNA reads TGTGCCAGCAGCTCATTGGGACTGCGGAGCTCCTACAATGAGCAGTTCTTC.

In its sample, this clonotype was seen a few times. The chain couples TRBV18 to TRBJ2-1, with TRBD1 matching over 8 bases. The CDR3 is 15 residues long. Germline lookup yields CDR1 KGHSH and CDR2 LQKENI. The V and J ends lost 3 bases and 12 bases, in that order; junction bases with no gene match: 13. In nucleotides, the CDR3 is TGTGCCAGCTCACCTTGGGACAGGTCAACGAAGGCGCAGTTCTTC. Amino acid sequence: CASSPWDRSTKAQFF.

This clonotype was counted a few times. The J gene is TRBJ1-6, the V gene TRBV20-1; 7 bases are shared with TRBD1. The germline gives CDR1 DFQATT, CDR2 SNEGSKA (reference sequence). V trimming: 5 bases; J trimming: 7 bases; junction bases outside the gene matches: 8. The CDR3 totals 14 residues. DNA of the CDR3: TGCAGTGCTCAGACAGGGTCCGGGAATTCACCCCTCCACTTT. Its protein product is CSAQTGSGNSPLHF.

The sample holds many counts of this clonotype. The CDR3 spells CATSSLGTTNEKLFF. CDR3 DNA: TGTGCCACCAGCAGCCTCGGGACAACTAATGAAAAACTGTTTTTT. V gene TRBV15 combines with J gene TRBJ1-4; no reliable D call. Per germline, CDR1 LNHNV and CDR2 YYDKDF (reference sequence). Trimming left V 3 bases short and J 0 bases short, with 8 bases between. The CDR3 runs 15 residues.

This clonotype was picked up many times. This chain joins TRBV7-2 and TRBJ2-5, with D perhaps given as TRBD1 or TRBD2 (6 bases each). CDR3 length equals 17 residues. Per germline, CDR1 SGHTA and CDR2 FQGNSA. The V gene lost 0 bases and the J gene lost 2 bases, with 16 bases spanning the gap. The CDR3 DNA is TGTGCCAGCAGCTTAGCCCAGACTAAAGGGGGGCAAGAGACCCAGTACTTC. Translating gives CASSLAQTKGGQETQYF.

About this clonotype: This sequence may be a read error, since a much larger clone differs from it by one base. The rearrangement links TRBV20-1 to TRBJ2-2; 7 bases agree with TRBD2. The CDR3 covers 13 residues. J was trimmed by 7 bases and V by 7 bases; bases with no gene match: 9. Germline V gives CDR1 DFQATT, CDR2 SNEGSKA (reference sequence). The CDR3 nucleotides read TGCAGTGGCCTGACTAGCTATCACGGGGAGCTGTTTTTT. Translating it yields CSGLTSYHGELFF.

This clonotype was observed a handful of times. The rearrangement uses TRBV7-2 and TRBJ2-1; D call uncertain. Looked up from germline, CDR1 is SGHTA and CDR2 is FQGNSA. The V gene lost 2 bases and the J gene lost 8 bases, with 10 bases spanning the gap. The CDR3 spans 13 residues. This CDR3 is CASSLRVGHEQFF. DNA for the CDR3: TGTGCCAGCAGCTTAAGGGTGGGCCATGAGCAGTTCTTC.

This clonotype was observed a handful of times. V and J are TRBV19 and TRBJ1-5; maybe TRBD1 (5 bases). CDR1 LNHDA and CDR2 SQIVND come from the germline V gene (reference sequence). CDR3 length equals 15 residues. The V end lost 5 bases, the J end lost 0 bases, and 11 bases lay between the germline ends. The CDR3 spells CASSWGGGSNQPQHF. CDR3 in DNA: TGTGCCAGTAGTTGGGGCGGGGGTAGCAATCAGCCCCAGCATTTT. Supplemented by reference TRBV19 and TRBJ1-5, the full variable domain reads DGGITQSPKYLFRKEGQNVTLSCEQNLNHDAMYWYRQDPGQGLRLIYYSQIVNDFQKGDIAEGYSVSREKKESFPLTVTSAQKNPTAFYLCASSWGGGSNQPQHFGDGTRLSIL.

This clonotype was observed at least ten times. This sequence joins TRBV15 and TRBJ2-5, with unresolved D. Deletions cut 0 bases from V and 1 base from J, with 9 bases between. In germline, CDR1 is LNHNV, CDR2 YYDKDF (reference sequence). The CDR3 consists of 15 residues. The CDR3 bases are TGTGCCACCAGCAGAGAGTGGGGAATCCAAGAGACCCAGTACTTC. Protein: CATSREWGIQETQYF.

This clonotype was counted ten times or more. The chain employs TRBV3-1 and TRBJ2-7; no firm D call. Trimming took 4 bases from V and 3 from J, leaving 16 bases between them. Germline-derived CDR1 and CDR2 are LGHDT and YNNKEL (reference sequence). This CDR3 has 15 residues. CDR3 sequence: CASSRALFSSYEQYF. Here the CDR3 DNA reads TGTGCCAGCAGCCGGGCGCTCTTCTCAAGCTACGAGCAGTACTTC.

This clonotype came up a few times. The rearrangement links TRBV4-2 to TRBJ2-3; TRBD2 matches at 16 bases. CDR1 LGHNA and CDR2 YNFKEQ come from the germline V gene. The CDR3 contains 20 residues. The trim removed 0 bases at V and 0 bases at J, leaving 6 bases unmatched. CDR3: CASSQDMGLAGGPSTDTQYF. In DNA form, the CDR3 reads TGTGCCAGCAGCCAAGATATGGGACTAGCGGGAGGGCCTAGCACAGATACGCAGTATTTT.

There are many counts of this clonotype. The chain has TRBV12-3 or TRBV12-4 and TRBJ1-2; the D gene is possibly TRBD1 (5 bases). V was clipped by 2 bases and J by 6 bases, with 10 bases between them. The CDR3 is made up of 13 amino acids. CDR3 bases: TGTGCCAGCAGTTTAAACAGGATTAATGGCTACACCTTC. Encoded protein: CASSLNRINGYTF.

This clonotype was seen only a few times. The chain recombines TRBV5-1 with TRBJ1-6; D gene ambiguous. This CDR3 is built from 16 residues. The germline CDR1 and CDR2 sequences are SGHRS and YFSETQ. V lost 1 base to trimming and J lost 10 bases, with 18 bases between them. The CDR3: CASSLYPGPPSSPLHF. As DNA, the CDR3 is TGCGCCAGCAGCTTGTATCCCGGCCCGCCGTCCTCACCCCTCCACTTT.

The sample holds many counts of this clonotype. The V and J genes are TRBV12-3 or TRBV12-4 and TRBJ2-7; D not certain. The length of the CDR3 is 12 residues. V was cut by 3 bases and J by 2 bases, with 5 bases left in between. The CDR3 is CASSFRAYEQYF. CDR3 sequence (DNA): TGTGCCAGCAGTTTTAGGGCCTACGAGCAGTACTTC.

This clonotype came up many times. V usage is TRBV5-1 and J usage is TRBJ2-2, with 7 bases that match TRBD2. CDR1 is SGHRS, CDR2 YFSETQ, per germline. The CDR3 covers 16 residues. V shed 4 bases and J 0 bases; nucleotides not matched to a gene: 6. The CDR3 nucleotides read TGCGCCAGCAGCGTCTCGGGACTAACGAACACCGGGGAGCTGTTTTTT. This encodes CASSVSGLTNTGELFF.

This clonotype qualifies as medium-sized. Written as DNA, the CDR3 is TGTGCCAGCAGCTTAGCTGGGGGCACAGATACGCAGTATTTT. Translation: CASSLAGGTDTQYF. The genes are TRBV7-2 and TRBJ2-3, with no clear D. The CDR3 consists of 14 residues. V lost 0 bases and J 1 base, leaving 5 bases between the germline ends. Germline CDR1 SGHTA, CDR2 FQGNSA.

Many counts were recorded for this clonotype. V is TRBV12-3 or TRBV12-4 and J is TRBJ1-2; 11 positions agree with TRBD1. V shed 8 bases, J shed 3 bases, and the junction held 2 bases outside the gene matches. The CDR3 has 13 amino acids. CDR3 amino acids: CASGGQGDYGYTF. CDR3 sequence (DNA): TGTGCCAGCGGGGGACAGGGGGACTATGGCTACACCTTC.

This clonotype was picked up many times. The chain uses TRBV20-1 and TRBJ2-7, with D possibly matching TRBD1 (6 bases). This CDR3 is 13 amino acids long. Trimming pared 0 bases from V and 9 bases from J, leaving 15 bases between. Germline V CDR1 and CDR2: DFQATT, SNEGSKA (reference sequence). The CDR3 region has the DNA TGCAGTGCTAGAGACCGGACAGCCCCTCGGCAGTACTTC. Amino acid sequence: CSARDRTAPRQYF.

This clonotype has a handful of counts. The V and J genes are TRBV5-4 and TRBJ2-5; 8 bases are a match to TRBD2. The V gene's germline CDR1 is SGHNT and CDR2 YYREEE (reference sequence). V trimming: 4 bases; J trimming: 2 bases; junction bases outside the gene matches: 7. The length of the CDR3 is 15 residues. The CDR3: CASSTKTSGQETQYF. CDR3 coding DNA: TGTGCCAGCAGCACTAAAACTAGCGGACAAGAGACCCAGTACTTC.

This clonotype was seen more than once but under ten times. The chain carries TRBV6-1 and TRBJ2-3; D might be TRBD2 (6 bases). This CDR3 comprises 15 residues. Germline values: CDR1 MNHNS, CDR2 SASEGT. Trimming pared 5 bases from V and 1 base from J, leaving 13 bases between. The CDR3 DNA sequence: TGTGCCAGCAGTATTGGGAGGTCACGCACAGATACGCAGTATTTT. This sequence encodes CASSIGRSRTDTQYF.

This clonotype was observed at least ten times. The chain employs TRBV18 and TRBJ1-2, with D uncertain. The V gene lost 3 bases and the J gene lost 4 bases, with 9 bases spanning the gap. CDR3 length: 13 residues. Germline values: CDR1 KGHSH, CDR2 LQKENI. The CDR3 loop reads CASSPEGTYGYTF. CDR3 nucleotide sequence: TGTGCCAGCTCACCGGAGGGCACCTATGGCTACACCTTC.